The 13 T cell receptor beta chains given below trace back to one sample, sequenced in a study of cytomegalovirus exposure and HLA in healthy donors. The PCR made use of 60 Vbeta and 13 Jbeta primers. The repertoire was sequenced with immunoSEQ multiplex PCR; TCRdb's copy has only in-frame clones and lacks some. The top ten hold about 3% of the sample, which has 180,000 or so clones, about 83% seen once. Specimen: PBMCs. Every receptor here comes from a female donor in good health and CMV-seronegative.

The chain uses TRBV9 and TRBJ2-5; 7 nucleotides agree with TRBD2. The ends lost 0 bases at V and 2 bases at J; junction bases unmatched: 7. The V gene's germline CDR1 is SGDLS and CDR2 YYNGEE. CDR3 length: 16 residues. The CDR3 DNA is TGTGCCAGCAGCGTAGGAGCAGCGGGGCTACAAGAGACCCAGTACTTC. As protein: CASSVGAAGLQETQYF.

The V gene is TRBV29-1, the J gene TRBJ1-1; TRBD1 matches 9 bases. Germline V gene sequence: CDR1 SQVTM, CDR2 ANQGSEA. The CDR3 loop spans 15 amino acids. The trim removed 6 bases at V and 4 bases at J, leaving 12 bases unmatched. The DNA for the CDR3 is TGCAGCGTCTCAGGACAGGGGCTAGGGAGCACTGAAGCTTTCTTT. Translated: CSVSGQGLGSTEAFF.

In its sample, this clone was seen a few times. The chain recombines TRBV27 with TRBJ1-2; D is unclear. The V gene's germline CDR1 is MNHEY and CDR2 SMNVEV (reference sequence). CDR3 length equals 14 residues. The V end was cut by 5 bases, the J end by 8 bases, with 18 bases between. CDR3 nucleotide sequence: TGTGCCAGCAGTACCACTAACAAGAGGGAGGGCTACACCTTC. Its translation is CASSTTNKREGYTF.

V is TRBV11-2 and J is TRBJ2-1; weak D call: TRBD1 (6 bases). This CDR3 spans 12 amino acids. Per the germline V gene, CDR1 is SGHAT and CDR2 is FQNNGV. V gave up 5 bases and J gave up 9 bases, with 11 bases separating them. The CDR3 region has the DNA TGTGCCAGCAGCGAACAGGGAAGTGAGCAGTTCTTC. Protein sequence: CASSEQGSEQFF.

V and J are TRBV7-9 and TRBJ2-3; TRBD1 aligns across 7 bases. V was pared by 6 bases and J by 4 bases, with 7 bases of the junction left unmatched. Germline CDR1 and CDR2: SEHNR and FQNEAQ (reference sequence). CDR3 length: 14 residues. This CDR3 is CASSPTGSPDTQYF. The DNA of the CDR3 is TGTGCCAGCAGTCCGACAGGGAGCCCAGATACGCAGTATTTT.

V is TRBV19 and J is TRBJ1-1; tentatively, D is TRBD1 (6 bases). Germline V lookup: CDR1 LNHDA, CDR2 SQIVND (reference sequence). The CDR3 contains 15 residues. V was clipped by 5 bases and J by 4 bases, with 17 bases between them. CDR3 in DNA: TGTGCCAGTAGTGTACAGGGCGGGCGAATCACTGAAGCTTTCTTT. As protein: CASSVQGGRITEAFF. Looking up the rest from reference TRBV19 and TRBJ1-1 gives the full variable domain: DGGITQSPKYLFRKEGQNVTLSCEQNLNHDAMYWYRQDPGQGLRLIYYSQIVNDFQKGDIAEGYSVSREKKESFPLTVTSAQKNPTAFYLCASSVQGGRITEAFFGQGTRLTVV.

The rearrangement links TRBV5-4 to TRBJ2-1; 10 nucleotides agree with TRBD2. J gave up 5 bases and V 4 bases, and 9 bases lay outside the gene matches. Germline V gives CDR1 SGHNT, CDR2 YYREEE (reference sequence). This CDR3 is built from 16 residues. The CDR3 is CASSPRTSGPHNEQFF. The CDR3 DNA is TGTGCCAGCAGCCCGCGGACTAGCGGACCGCACAATGAGCAGTTCTTC. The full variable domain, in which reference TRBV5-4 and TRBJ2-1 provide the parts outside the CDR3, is ETGVTQSPTHLIKTRGQQVTLRCSSQSGHNTVSWYQQALGQGPQFIFQYYREEENGRGNFPPRFSGLQFPNYSSELNVNALELDDSALYLCASSPRTSGPHNEQFFGPGTRLTVL.

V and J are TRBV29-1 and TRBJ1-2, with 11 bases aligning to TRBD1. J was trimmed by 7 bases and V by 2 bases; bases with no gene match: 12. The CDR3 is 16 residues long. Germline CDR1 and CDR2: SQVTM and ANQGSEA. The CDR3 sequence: CSVELGQGGFVLGYTF. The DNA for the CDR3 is TGCAGCGTTGAATTGGGACAGGGGGGTTTTGTCCTTGGCTACACCTTC.

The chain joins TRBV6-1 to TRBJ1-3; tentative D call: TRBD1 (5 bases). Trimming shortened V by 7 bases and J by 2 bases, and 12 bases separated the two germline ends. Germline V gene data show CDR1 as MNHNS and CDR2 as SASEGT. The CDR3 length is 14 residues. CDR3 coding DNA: TGTGCCAGCACCCCGGGGGGGACTGGAAACACCATATATTTT. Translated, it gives CASTPGGTGNTIYF.

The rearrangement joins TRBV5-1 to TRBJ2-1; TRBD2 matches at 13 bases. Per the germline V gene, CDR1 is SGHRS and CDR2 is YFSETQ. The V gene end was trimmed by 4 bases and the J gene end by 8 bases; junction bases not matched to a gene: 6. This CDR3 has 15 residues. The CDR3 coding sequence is TGCGCCAGCAGCGAGGGACTAGCGGGGAGGGATGAGCAGTTCTTC. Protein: CASSEGLAGRDEQFF.

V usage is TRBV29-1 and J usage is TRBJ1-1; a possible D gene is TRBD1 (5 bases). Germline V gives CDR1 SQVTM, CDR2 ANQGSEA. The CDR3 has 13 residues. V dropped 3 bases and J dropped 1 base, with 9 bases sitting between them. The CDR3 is CSVDRAPNTEAFF. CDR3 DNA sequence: TGCAGCGTTGACAGGGCTCCGAACACTGAAGCTTTCTTT.

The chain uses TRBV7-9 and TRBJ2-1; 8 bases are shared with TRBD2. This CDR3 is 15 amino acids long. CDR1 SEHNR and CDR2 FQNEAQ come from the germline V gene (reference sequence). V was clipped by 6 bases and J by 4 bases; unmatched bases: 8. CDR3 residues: CASRPRGGNYNEQFF. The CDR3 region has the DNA TGTGCCAGCAGACCACGGGGGGGGAATTACAATGAGCAGTTCTTC. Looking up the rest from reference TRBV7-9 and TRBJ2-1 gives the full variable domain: DTGVSQNPRHKITKRGQNVTFRCDPISEHNRLYWYRQTLGQGPEFLTYFQNEAQLEKSRLLSDRFSAERPKGSFSTLEIQRTEQGDSAMYLCASRPRGGNYNEQFFGPGTRLTVL.

The CDR3 DNA sequence: TGTGCCAGTAAGCCCCGCTTAGCGGATAGTTCCTACAATGAGCAGTTCTTC. Encoded protein: CASKPRLADSSYNEQFF. This chain links TRBV19 with TRBJ2-1, with D possibly matching TRBD2 (6 bases). Per the germline V gene, CDR1 is LNHDA and CDR2 is SQIVND (reference sequence). There are 17 residues in the CDR3. Trimming pared 7 bases from V and 1 base from J, leaving 20 bases between.